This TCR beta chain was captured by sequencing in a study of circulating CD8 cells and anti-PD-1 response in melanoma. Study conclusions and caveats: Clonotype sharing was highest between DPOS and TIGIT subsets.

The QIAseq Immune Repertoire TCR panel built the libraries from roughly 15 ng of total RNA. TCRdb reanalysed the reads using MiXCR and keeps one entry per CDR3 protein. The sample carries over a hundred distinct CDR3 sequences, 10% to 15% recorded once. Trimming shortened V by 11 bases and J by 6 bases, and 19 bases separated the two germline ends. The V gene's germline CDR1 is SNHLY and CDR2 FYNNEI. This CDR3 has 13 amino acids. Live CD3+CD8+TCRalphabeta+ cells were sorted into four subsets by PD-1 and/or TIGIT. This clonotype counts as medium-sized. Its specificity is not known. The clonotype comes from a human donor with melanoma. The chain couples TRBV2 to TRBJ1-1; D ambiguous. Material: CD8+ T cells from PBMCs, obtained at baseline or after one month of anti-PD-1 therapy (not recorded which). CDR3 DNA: TGTGCCGTCCCGGTCGGGGAAAGGTCTGAAGCTTTCTTT. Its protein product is CAVPVGERSEAFF.